Each of the 10 T cell receptor beta chains below was sequenced from the same sample in a study of PD-1 blockade in classical Hodgkin lymphoma. The time point: newly diagnosed, previously untreated cHL patient sample. Measured with immunoSEQ multiplex PCR; TCRdb has only the in-frame clones, and not every one. The sample has fewer than 40,000 clones, approximately 94% seen once. Sequencing input: peripheral blood mononuclear cells (PBMCs). These receptors were obtained from a human donor with classical Hodgkin lymphoma.

CDR3 amino acids: CASSGTAGAGTQHF. For the CDR3, the DNA is TGTGCCAGTAGCGGGACGGCCGGAGCGGGGACCCAGCATTTT. The V call is TRBV19, the J call TRBJ1-5, with D possibly matching TRBD1 (5 bases). Germline CDR1 and CDR2: LNHDA and SQIVND (reference sequence). Trimming stripped 6 bases from V and 11 bases from J, with 20 bases between. The CDR3 extends over 14 amino acids.

The CDR3 reads CASSPGEGEAFF. For the CDR3, the DNA is TGTGCCAGCTCACCAGGGGAAGGAGAAGCTTTCTTT. The chain joins TRBV18 to TRBJ1-1; D gene ambiguous. The CDR3 covers 12 residues. V shed 2 bases and J shed 8 bases, with 9 bases lying between them. Germline loops: CDR1 KGHSH, CDR2 LQKENI.

The genes are TRBV11-3 and TRBJ2-2; 7 bases map to TRBD1. V shed 5 bases and J 0 bases; nucleotides not matched to a gene: 6. Germline V lookup: CDR1 SGHNT, CDR2 YENEEA. The length of the CDR3 is 16 residues. CDR3 in DNA: TGTGCCAGCAGCGCCGACAGGGTCACGAACACCGGGGAGCTGTTTTTT. Its protein is CASSADRVTNTGELFF.

This chain connects TRBV4-1 to TRBJ2-1, with TRBD2 matching over 8 bases. Per germline, CDR1 MGHRA and CDR2 YSYEKL. There are 17 residues in the CDR3. J lost 0 bases, V lost 4 bases, and 8 bases had no gene match. The CDR3 reads CASSPLGSGISYNEQFF. The CDR3 DNA is TGCGCCAGCAGCCCGTTGGGTAGCGGGATCTCCTACAATGAGCAGTTCTTC.

The chain is built from TRBV27 and TRBJ1-5, with no clear D. V lost 1 base and J lost 0, with 7 bases in between. CDR1 is MNHEY and CDR2 is SMNVEV in the germline V gene (reference sequence). This CDR3 is built from 15 residues. CDR3 loop: CASSLFSHSNQPQHF. In DNA, the CDR3 is TGTGCCAGCAGTTTATTCAGCCATAGCAATCAGCCCCAGCATTTT.

The rearrangement links TRBV19 to TRBJ1-5, with D tentatively TRBD1 (5 bases). V shed 1 base and J shed 1 base, with 14 bases lying between them. CDR1 and CDR2 (germline): LNHDA, SQIVND (reference sequence). The CDR3 consists of 17 residues. CDR3 amino acids: CASSIGTRGISNQPQHF. The CDR3 region has the DNA TGTGCCAGTAGTATAGGGACAAGGGGAATAAGCAATCAGCCCCAGCATTTT.

Of note for this clone: Within the sample, other DNA sequences also encode this same CDR3. V usage is TRBV9 and J usage is TRBJ2-3; TRBD2 agrees at 12 bases. The V gene end was trimmed by 0 bases and the J gene end by 3 bases; junction bases not matched to a gene: 2. This CDR3 region has 16 residues. Per the germline V gene, CDR1 is SGDLS and CDR2 is YYNGEE. CDR3 bases: TGTGCCAGCAGCGTAGGGCTAGCGGGGGGGACAGATACGCAGTATTTT. This gives the protein CASSVGLAGGTDTQYF.

This clone was detected once. The chain links TRBV11-2 to TRBJ2-7; 7 bases align to TRBD2. Trimming removed 5 bases from V and 2 bases from J; junction bases left unmatched: 12. The germline gives CDR1 SGHAT, CDR2 FQNNGV. The CDR3 has 16 residues. DNA of the CDR3: TGTGCCAGCAGCGGACCTGGGTCGCTAGCGGCCTACGAGCAGTACTTC. Its protein product is CASSGPGSLAAYEQYF.

The rearrangement links TRBV6-5 to TRBJ2-2, with D possibly called TRBD1 or TRBD2 (5 bases each). The CDR3 has 16 residues. Germline V CDR1 and CDR2: MNHEY, SVGAGI. Between the trimmed V and J ends, which lost 0 bases and 6 bases, there was a span of 14 bases. The CDR3 DNA sequence: TGTGCCAGCAGTTACTCGGCAGGGAGTATCCCCGGGGAGCTGTTTTTT. Residues: CASSYSAGSIPGELFF.

Turning to this clone: The junction and the germline gene differ at one end; a read error may be behind it. V is TRBV28 and J is TRBJ2-7; the D gene is possibly TRBD1 (6 bases). CDR1 and CDR2 from the germline V gene are MDHEN and SYDVKM. This CDR3 spans 14 amino acids. CDR3 nucleotide sequence: TGTGCCGGCAGTTTATCCGGGACACTCTACGAGCAGTACTTC. This gives the protein CAGSLSGTLYEQYF. Full variable domain (missing parts from reference TRBV28 and TRBJ2-7): DVKVTQSSRYLVKRTGEKVFLECVQDMDHENMFWYRQDPGLGLRLIYFSYDVKMKEKGDIPEGYSVSREKKERFSLILESASTNQTSMYLCAGSLSGTLYEQYFGPGTRLTVT.